This is a list of T cell receptor beta chains from one sample in a study of blood T cells in healthy people across ages. TCRdb fed the 5' RACE reads into MiXCR, producing one record per CDR3 protein. This table holds 1.4 million or so distinct CDR3 sequences, less than 45% found once. Material: blood. The receptors stem from a woman between 18 and 29 years old in good health. The CDR3 runs from the conserved cysteine through the conserved F or W. Fields, in order: V gene, J gene, clone size, D gene, CDR3 protein, CDR3 DNA. A D gene is named only where the DNA matches it firmly. The size of a clone is reported for some rows only, either as once, few or many, or as a class for expanded clones.

TRBV6-2/TRBV6-3,TRBJ2-7,NA,NA,CASREVSRASYEQYF,TGTGCCAGCAGAGAAGTGAGTAGGGCTTCCTACGAGCAGTACTTC
TRBV6-2/TRBV6-3,TRBJ2-3,NA,NA,CASSYVGRGGTQYF,TGTGCCAGCAGTTACGTCGGGAGAGGTGGTACGCAGTATTTT
TRBV29-1,TRBJ1-1,few,NA,CSVEFVSMNTEAFF,TGCAGCGTTGAATTTGTCAGCATGAACACTGAAGCTTTCTTT
TRBV7-2,TRBJ2-1,few,NA,CASSLGVHNEQFF,TGTGCCAGCAGCTTGGGGGTGCACAATGAGCAGTTCTTC
TRBV6-1,TRBJ2-5,NA,NA,CASTESPTGTQYF,TGTGCCAGCACCGAGTCCCCAACTGGGACCCAGTACTTC
TRBV7-2,TRBJ2-3,few,TRBD2,CASSFFVLAATDTQYF,TGTGCCAGCAGCTTTTTTGTACTAGCGGCCACAGATACGCAGTATTTT
TRBV19,TRBJ1-1,NA,NA,CASSPPGGAGGAFF,TGTGCCAGTAGCCCTCCCGGGGGGGCGGGTGGAGCTTTCTTT
TRBV5-1,TRBJ2-3,NA,NA,CASSELVGGVDTQYF,TGCGCCAGCAGCGAACTAGTGGGGGGAGTAGATACGCAGTATTTT
TRBV12-3/TRBV12-4,TRBJ2-5,NA,NA,CATEGPARNEQYF,TGTGCCACCGAGGGACCAGCTCGCAATGAGCAGTACTTC
TRBV6-6,TRBJ2-7,few,NA,CASLSRPYEQYF,TGTGCCAGCCTTTCCAGACCCTACGAGCAGTACTTC
TRBV4-3,TRBJ2-1,once,TRBD2,CASSQDLWLADNEQFF,TGCGCCAGCAGCCAAGATCTTTGGCTAGCGGACAATGAGCAGTTCTTC
TRBV20-1,TRBJ2-1,NA,NA,CSARDDPSRPDTSYNEQFF,TGCAGTGCTAGAGATGACCCTAGCCGACCTGATACATCCTACAATGAGCAGTTCTTC
TRBV4-1,TRBJ2-5,few,NA,CASSQADSTQETQYF,TGCGCCAGCAGCCAAGCGGACAGCACCCAAGAGACCCAGTACTTC
TRBV2,TRBJ2-2,NA,NA,CASSEWTNTGELFF,TGTGCCAGCAGTGAATGGACGAACACCGGGGAGCTGTTTTTT
TRBV20-1,TRBJ2-2,NA,NA,CSAREGSNTGELFF,TGCAGTGCTAGAGAGGGTTCGAACACCGGGGAGCTGTTTTTT
TRBV20-1,TRBJ2-1,NA,TRBD2,CSARDQGLAGEWEQFF,TGCAGTGCTAGAGATCAGGGACTAGCGGGAGAATGGGAGCAGTTCTTC
TRBV20-1,TRBJ1-1,NA,NA,CSARAVYTEAFF,TGCAGTGCTAGAGCGGTCTACACTGAAGCTTTCTTT